This TCR beta chain was found in a study of blood T cell repertoires in COVID-19. The overall study: Acute and convalescent COVID-19 specimens originated in the United States, Italy and Spain.

The CDR3 totals 11 residues. In germline, CDR1 is MNHEY, CDR2 SVGAGI. Trimming took off 5 bases at V and 13 bases at J, with 14 bases between the two ends. In the original processing: Amplified reference gene primers provided the basis for estimating nucleated cell counts. Libraries were prepared by immunoSEQ multiplex PCR; TCRdb keeps only in-frame clonotypes and omits some of them. The V and J calls and clone size come from that table; D and trimming were worked out from the DNA. The table shows about 300,000 clones, with about 85% occurring only once. Participants reported their clinical history, and cohort assignment relied on those reports. Each recovered donor of Cohort 3 presented with two negative PCRs, clearance, or symptom resolution.

The sequenced sample consisted of PBMCs or T cells enriched from blood (not recorded which). This receptor was obtained from a woman in her 30s who had recovered from COVID-19. The chain uses TRBV6-5 and TRBJ1-2, with a tentative D call TRBD1 (6 bases). As DNA, the CDR3 is TGTGCCAGCAGTAATTCCAGGGGTTGCACCTTC. It codes for CASSNSRGCTF.